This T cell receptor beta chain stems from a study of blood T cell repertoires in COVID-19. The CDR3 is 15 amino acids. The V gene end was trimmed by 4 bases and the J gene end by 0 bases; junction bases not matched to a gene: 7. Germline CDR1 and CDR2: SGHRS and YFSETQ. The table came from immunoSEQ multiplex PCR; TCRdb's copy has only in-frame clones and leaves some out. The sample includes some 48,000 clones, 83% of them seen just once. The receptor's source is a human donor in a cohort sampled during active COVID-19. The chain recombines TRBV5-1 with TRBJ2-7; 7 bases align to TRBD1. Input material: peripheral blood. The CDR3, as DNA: TGCGCCAGCAGCCCCACCCGACAGGGCTCCTACGAGCAGTACTTC. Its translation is CASSPTRQGSYEQYF.